One and the same sample provided the 3 T cell receptor beta chains below, sequenced in a study of CD8 T cells in Susac syndrome. Random-hexamer reverse transcription was applied to about 0.5 to 1 ug RNA. TCRdb reprocessed the immunoSEQ multiplex PCR reads via MiXCR and lists one record per CDR3 protein. The table includes 90,000 to 150,000 distinct CDR3 sequences, 90% to 95% detected once. Sequencing input: CD4+ T cells from PBMCs. The receptors originated from a human donor with multiple sclerosis.

The V call is TRBV15, the J call TRBJ1-1, with D perhaps TRBD1 (5 bases). Trimming removed 3 bases at V and 6 bases at J, with 17 bases between. This CDR3 contains 15 residues. Germline-derived CDR1 and CDR2 are LNHNV and YYDKDF (reference sequence). This CDR3 reads CATSRGDGARSEAFF. Written as DNA, the CDR3 is TGTGCCACCAGCAGGGGTGACGGGGCTAGGTCTGAAGCTTTCTTT.

This chain links TRBV18 with TRBJ2-1, with TRBD2 matching 8 bases. Germline V gene sequence: CDR1 KGHSH, CDR2 LQKENI. With 2 bases clipped from V and 0 bases from J, the junction kept 6 bases outside the gene matches. The CDR3 has 17 amino acids. The CDR3 loop reads CASSPSGGYSSYNEQFF. The CDR3, as DNA: TGTGCCAGCTCACCATCGGGGGGGTACAGCTCCTACAATGAGCAGTTCTTC.

The rearrangement joins TRBV29-1 to TRBJ1-3; the D is unclear. V dropped 4 bases and J dropped 7 bases, with 8 bases sitting between them. This CDR3 region has 11 residues. The germline V gene has CDR1 SQVTM and CDR2 ANQGSEA. The CDR3 here is CSVAPGNTIYF. In DNA form, the CDR3 reads TGCAGCGTTGCCCCCGGGAACACCATATATTTT.